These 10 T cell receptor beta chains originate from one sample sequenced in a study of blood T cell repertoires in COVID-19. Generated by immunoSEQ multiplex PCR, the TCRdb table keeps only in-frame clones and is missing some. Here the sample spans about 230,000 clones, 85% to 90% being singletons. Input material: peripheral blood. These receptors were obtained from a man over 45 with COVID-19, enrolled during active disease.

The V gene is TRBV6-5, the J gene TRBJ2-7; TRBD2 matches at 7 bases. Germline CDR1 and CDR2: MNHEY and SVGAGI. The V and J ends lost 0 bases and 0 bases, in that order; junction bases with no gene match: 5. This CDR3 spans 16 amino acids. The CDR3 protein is CASSYSLLADSYEQYF. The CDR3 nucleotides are TGTGCCAGCAGTTACTCGCTGCTAGCGGACTCCTACGAGCAGTACTTC.

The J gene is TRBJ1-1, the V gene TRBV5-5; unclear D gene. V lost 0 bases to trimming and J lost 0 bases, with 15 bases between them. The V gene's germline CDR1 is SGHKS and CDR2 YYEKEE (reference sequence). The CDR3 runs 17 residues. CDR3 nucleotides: TGTGCCAGCAGCTTGGCCCTAGGTCTGTCCATGAACACTGAAGCTTTCTTT. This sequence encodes CASSLALGLSMNTEAFF.

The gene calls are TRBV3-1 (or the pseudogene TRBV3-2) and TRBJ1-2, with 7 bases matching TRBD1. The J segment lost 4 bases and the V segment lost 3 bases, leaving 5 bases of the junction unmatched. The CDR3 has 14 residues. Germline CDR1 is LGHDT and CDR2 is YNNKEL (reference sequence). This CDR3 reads CASSQNRGGYGYTF. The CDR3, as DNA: TGTGCCAGCAGCCAGAACAGGGGAGGCTATGGCTACACCTTC.

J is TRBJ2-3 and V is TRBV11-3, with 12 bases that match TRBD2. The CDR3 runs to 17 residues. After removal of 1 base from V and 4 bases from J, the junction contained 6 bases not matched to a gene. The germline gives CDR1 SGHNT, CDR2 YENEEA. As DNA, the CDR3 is TGTGCCAGCAGCTTAGGGCCCCTAGCGGGAGGGCCAGATACGCAGTATTTT. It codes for CASSLGPLAGGPDTQYF. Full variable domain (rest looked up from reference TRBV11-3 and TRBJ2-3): EAGVVQSPRYKIIEKKQPVAFWCNPISGHNTLYWYLQNLGQGPELLIRYENEEAVDDSQLPKDRFSAERLKGVDSTLKIQPAELGDSAVYLCASSLGPLAGGPDTQYFGPGTRLTVL.

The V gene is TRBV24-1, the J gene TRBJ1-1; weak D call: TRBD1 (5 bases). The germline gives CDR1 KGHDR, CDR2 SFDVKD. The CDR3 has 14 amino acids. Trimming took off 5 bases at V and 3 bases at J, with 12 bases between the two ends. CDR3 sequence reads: CATSGGGPDTEAFF. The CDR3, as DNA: TGTGCCACCAGTGGCGGGGGACCGGACACTGAAGCTTTCTTT.

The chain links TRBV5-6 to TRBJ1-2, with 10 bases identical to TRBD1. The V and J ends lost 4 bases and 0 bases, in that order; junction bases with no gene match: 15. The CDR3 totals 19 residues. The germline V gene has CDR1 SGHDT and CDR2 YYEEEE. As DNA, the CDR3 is TGTGCCAGCAGCACCCGACAGGGGGCCCAACCGGGTTCTAACTATGGCTACACCTTC. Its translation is CASSTRQGAQPGSNYGYTF.

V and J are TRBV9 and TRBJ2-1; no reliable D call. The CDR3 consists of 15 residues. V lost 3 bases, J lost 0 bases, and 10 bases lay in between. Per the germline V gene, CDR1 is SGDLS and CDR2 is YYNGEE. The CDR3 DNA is TGTGCCAGCAGCGGGCCTACAGACTCCTACAATGAGCAGTTCTTC. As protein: CASSGPTDSYNEQFF.

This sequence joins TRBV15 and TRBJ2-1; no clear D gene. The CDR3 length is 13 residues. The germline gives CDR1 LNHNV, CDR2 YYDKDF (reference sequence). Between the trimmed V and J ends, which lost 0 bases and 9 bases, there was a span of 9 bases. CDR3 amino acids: CATSRDKELEQFF. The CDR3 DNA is TGTGCCACCAGCAGAGATAAAGAACTTGAGCAGTTCTTC.

CDR3 coding DNA: TGTGCCAGCAGCCAAGATTATCAGGGACTAGCGCCTAAAGAGCAGTACTTC. This translates into CASSQDYQGLAPKEQYF. The chain joins TRBV4-2 to TRBJ2-7; 10 positions match TRBD2. Trimming took 0 bases from V and 7 from J; bases not matched to a gene: 12. Germline values: CDR1 LGHNA, CDR2 YNFKEQ. The CDR3 length is 17 residues.

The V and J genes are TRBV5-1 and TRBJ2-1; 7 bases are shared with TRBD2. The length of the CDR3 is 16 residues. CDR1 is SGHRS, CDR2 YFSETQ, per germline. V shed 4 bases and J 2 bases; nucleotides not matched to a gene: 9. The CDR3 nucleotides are TGCGCCAGCAGCCCCGGCGGGAGTGGAGCCTACAATGAGCAGTTCTTC. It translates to CASSPGGSGAYNEQFF.